The 8 T cell receptor beta chains given below trace back to one sample, sequenced in a study of CD8 T cells in Susac syndrome. It was with random hexamers that 0.5 to 1 ug RNA was reverse transcribed. From the immunoSEQ multiplex PCR reads, TCRdb called clonotypes with MiXCR, one entry per CDR3 protein. Of 110,000 or so distinct CDR3 sequences in the sample, 93% were seen once. Sequencing was carried out using CD4+ T cells from PBMCs. Receptors originate from a human donor with multiple sclerosis.

This chain uses TRBV3-1 with TRBJ1-2, with 7 bases aligning to TRBD1. The V segment lost 1 base and the J segment 6 bases; nucleotides outside the gene matches: 2. In germline, CDR1 is LGHDT, CDR2 YNNKEL (reference sequence). This CDR3 contains 13 residues. CDR3 nucleotides: TGTGCCAGCAGCCAAGCAGACAGGGATGGCTACACCTTC. It yields the protein CASSQADRDGYTF.

This rearrangement joins TRBV30 to TRBJ1-6, with D tentatively TRBD1 (5 bases). The CDR3 runs to 14 residues. Trimming took 2 bases from V and 8 from J, leaving 13 bases between them. Germline lookup yields CDR1 GTSNPN and CDR2 SVGIG (reference sequence). The CDR3 DNA reads as TGTGCCTGGAGTCCCGGGACCGCGGATTCACCCCTCCACTTT. It translates to CAWSPGTADSPLHF.

For the CDR3, the DNA is TGCAGCGTTTCCTGGCAGGGATCCTACGAGCAGTACTTC. As protein: CSVSWQGSYEQYF. This chain links TRBV29-1 with TRBJ2-7; D might be TRBD1 (5 bases). The length of the CDR3 is 13 residues. CDR1 SQVTM and CDR2 ANQGSEA come from the germline V gene. The ends were cut back, 5 bases at V and 1 base at J, with 12 bases in the middle.

This clonotype was observed a few times. The V gene is TRBV11-2, the J gene TRBJ2-3; the D gene is possibly TRBD2 (5 bases). V was trimmed by 1 base and J by 4 bases, leaving 6 bases between them. In germline, CDR1 is SGHAT, CDR2 FQNNGV. The CDR3 has 13 amino acids. The CDR3 DNA is TGTGCCAGCAGCTTAGCCGGGGCAGATACGCAGTATTTT. Amino acids: CASSLAGADTQYF.

The chain combines TRBV2 with TRBJ2-2; D might be TRBD1 (6 bases). This CDR3 is 14 amino acids long. Germline V gene lookup returns CDR1 SNHLY and CDR2 FYNNEI. Deletions cut 8 bases from V and 4 bases from J, with 14 bases between. As DNA, the CDR3 is TGTGCCAGCTCCCTGGGGGCCGGCACCGGGGAGCTGTTTTTT. Translated: CASSLGAGTGELFF.

The chain employs TRBV12-3 or TRBV12-4 and TRBJ2-7, with 9 bases fitting TRBD2. The V and J ends lost 3 bases and 1 base, in that order; junction bases with no gene match: 1. CDR3 length equals 14 residues. CDR3 bases: TGTGCCAGCAGTTTCGCGGGGGGGTCCTACGAGCAGTACTTC. It is translated as CASSFAGGSYEQYF.

This clonotype came up a few times. The chain uses TRBV7-2 and TRBJ2-7; D remains unclear. This CDR3 comprises 14 residues. Germline V gene lookup returns CDR1 SGHTA and CDR2 FQGNSA. V lost 6 bases and J 2 bases, leaving 14 bases between the germline ends. DNA of the CDR3: TGTGCCAGCAGATTACTGACCATTCCCTACGAGCAGTACTTC. Its translation is CASRLLTIPYEQYF.

Concerning this clonotype: Compared with germline, one end of the junction differs, possibly owing to a read error. This sequence joins TRBV4-3 and TRBJ1-4; 8 bases match TRBD1. CDR3 size: 15 residues. Germline V gene lookup returns CDR1 LGHNA and CDR2 YSLEER. The CDR3 DNA reads TGCGCCAACAGCCAAGTTTTCAGGGGGCAAGTAAAACTGTTTTTT. Protein: CANSQVFRGQVKLFF.